This entry concerns a single T cell receptor (beta chain). This sample is drawn from a study of blood T cells in healthy people across ages. Next came a second PCR, run for about 6 to 12 cycles, which used a sample-barcoded 5' primer along with a J-beta primer mix. Via MiXCR, TCRdb re-called the 5' RACE reads, giving one row per CDR3 protein. The sample has about 930,000 distinct CDR3 sequences; about 29% are singletons. With 2 bases removed from V and 3 bases from J, the gap between germline ends came to 11 bases. This CDR3 is 15 amino acids long. These data also formed part of another study, on T cells of mothers and their children.

The V gene is TRBV12-3 or TRBV12-4, the J gene TRBJ1-5, with D possibly TRBD1 on 6 matching bases. Sequenced material: blood. This TCR was sampled from a woman in her thirties or forties in good health. The CDR3 loop reads CASSLPGVNNQPQHF. CDR3 bases: TGTGCCAGCAGTTTACCAGGGGTCAACAATCAGCCCCAGCATTTT.